Listed here are 18 T cell receptor beta chains from one sample, sequenced in a study of naive and memory T cell subsets (dated by TCRdb to 2016 to 2017). Library preparation employed UMI-ligation and nested PCR. The sequencing machine was an Illumina MiSeq. The beta constant-region primer consisted of an equimolar mixture of two oligonucleotides that together covered TRBC1 and TRBC2. TCRdb trimmed public reads at Q25 via fastp, called clones via MiXCR and kept in-frame beta chains. Entries are consolidated by CDR3 protein sequence, retaining the most common genes and DNA. The sample data list approximately 85,000 distinct CDR3 sequences, and 7% to 8% of these were observed just once. 1.5% to 2% of the sample rests with the top ten. Sequencing was performed on central memory CD4+ T cells from blood. The cell subset or site label for this specimen denotes: central memory, CD45RA- CD27+. The source of these receptors is a human donor in good health.

V usage is TRBV5-1 and J usage is TRBJ2-7, with unresolved D. Trimming shortened V by 0 bases and J by 0 bases, and 7 bases separated the two germline ends. CDR1 SGHRS and CDR2 YFSETQ come from the germline V gene. This CDR3 is built from 14 residues. CDR3 residues: CASSLGVDSYEQYF. DNA for the CDR3: TGCGCCAGCAGCTTGGGGGTCGACTCCTACGAGCAGTACTTC.

This clonotype came up many times. The CDR3 here is CASIARGTNTEAFF. The CDR3, as DNA: TGTGCCAGCATCGCACGAGGGACGAACACTGAAGCTTTCTTT. The rearrangement uses TRBV12-3 or TRBV12-4 and TRBJ1-1; a weak D match, TRBD1 (5 bases). V shed 7 bases and J shed 1 base, with 13 bases lying between them. This CDR3 comprises 14 residues.

The rearrangement joins TRBV6-2 or TRBV6-3 to TRBJ2-5, with TRBD2 identical over 12 bases. After removal of 4 bases from V and 5 bases from J, the junction contained 8 bases not matched to a gene. This CDR3 region has 16 residues. Germline V gene lookup returns CDR1 MNHEY and CDR2 SVGEGT. The CDR3 reads CASSSRGLAGKETQYF. DNA of the CDR3: TGTGCCAGCAGTTCCCGTGGACTAGCGGGGAAGGAGACCCAGTACTTC.

In this sample, this clonotype turned up many times. The chain is built from TRBV4-3 and TRBJ2-1; D is ambiguous. V was clipped by 1 base and J by 8 bases, with 6 bases between them. The germline CDR1 and CDR2 sequences are LGHNA and YSLEER. The length of the CDR3 is 12 residues. The CDR3 DNA sequence: TGCGCCAGCAGCCAAGTCAGAGATGAGCAGTTCTTC. Its translation: CASSQVRDEQFF.

The table lists this clonotype with many counts. This rearrangement joins TRBV7-2 to TRBJ1-5; D perhaps matches TRBD1 (5 bases). Trimming took 5 bases from V and 6 from J, leaving 17 bases between them. Germline lookup yields CDR1 SGHTA and CDR2 FQGNSA. CDR3 length equals 15 residues. CDR3: CASSRRQGESQPQHF. The CDR3 region has the DNA TGTGCCAGCAGCCGACGCCAGGGCGAGAGTCAGCCCCAGCATTTT.

In its sample, this clonotype was seen a few times. V gene TRBV4-2 combines with J gene TRBJ2-5, with 9 nucleotides matching TRBD2. The CDR3 is 15 residues long. Trimming took 1 base from V and 10 from J; bases not matched to a gene: 10. CDR1 is LGHNA, CDR2 YNFKEQ, per germline. The CDR3 bases are TGTGCCAGCAGCCAAGCCTCTAGCGGGGCACAGGACCAGTACTTC. This translates into CASSQASSGAQDQYF.

This clonotype occurred a few times. J is TRBJ2-3 and V is TRBV30, with D unclear. V lost 4 bases and J 0 bases, leaving 8 bases between the germline ends. The CDR3 length is 13 residues. Germline V gene data show CDR1 as GTSNPN and CDR2 as SVGIG (reference sequence). In nucleotides, the CDR3 is TGTGCCTGGAACGGGCAAAGCACAGATACGCAGTATTTT. Translation gives CAWNGQSTDTQYF.

This chain uses TRBV5-4 with TRBJ2-5, with 9 bases fitting TRBD1. V shed 9 bases, J shed 5 bases, and the junction held 8 bases outside the gene matches. This CDR3 has 13 residues. Germline values: CDR1 SGHNT, CDR2 YYREEE (reference sequence). Here the CDR3 DNA reads TGTGCCACGGCCAATGACAGGGGGGAGACCCAGTACTTC. Translation: CATANDRGETQYF.

In this sample, this clonotype turned up many times. The genes are TRBV7-9 and TRBJ2-3, with TRBD2 matching 9 bases. Germline CDR1 and CDR2: SEHNR and FQNEAQ (reference sequence). This CDR3 is 16 amino acids long. V dropped 3 bases and J dropped 3; count of bases not matched to a gene: 7. The CDR3 here is CASSFGSGGNTDTQYF. The CDR3 DNA reads as TGTGCCAGCAGCTTCGGTAGCGGGGGAAATACAGATACGCAGTATTTT.

This clonotype was detected ten times or more. This sequence joins TRBV2 and TRBJ1-1; D gene unclear. The germline V gene encodes CDR1 SNHLY and CDR2 FYNNEI. The V gene lost 5 bases and the J gene lost 2 bases, with 9 bases spanning the gap. There are 13 residues in the CDR3. CDR3 amino acids: CASSTHGNTEAFF. Here the CDR3 DNA reads TGTGCCAGCAGTACACACGGAAACACTGAAGCTTTCTTT. The full variable domain, in which reference TRBV2 and TRBJ1-1 provide the parts outside the CDR3, is EPEVTQTPSHQVTQMGQEVILRCVPISNHLYFYWYRQILGQKVEFLVSFYNNEISEKSEIFDDQFSVERPDGSNFTLKIRSTKLEDSAMYFCASSTHGNTEAFFGQGTRLTVV.

This clonotype was recorded many times. The CDR3 sequence: CASSDEGAGNQPQHF. The CDR3 DNA sequence: TGTGCCAGCAGTGATGAGGGGGCTGGTAATCAGCCCCAGCATTTT. The chain couples TRBV2 to TRBJ1-5; 7 bases line up with TRBD1. The CDR3 has 15 residues. Germline values: CDR1 SNHLY, CDR2 FYNNEI. The trim removed 3 bases at V and 4 bases at J, leaving 6 bases unmatched.

This clonotype was found a few times. This chain links TRBV7-2 with TRBJ2-7; 7 bases agree with TRBD2. The junction had 8 bases not matched to a gene; V was cut back by 4 bases and J by 2 bases. Per the germline V gene, CDR1 is SGHTA and CDR2 is FQGNSA. This CDR3 is built from 15 residues. The CDR3 is CASSSGRQATYEQYF. CDR3 in DNA: TGTGCCAGCAGCTCCGGGAGGCAAGCCACCTACGAGCAGTACTTC.

In this sample, this clonotype turned up many times. The chain couples TRBV12-3 or TRBV12-4 to TRBJ1-1; D is uncertain. The V end was cut by 1 base, the J end by 1 base, with 7 bases between. CDR3 length: 14 amino acids. CDR3 amino acids: CASSLGGWNTEAFF. CDR3 nucleotide sequence: TGTGCCAGCAGTTTAGGTGGATGGAACACTGAAGCTTTCTTT.

The chain is built from TRBV11-2 and TRBJ2-1; D remains ambiguous. The CDR3 spans 11 residues. Germline V lookup: CDR1 SGHAT, CDR2 FQNNGV. The germline V and J ends were trimmed by 5 bases and 13 bases, with 12 bases remaining between them. CDR3: CASSHTVRQFF. CDR3 in DNA: TGTGCCAGCAGCCACACGGTTAGACAGTTCTTC.

The J gene is TRBJ2-5, the V gene TRBV20-1; 7 bases match TRBD1. The CDR3 sequence is 14 residues long. After removal of 6 bases from V and 5 bases from J, the junction contained 12 bases not matched to a gene. CDR1 and CDR2 from the germline V gene are DFQATT and SNEGSKA (reference sequence). CDR3: CSATKTGTGETQYF. CDR3 in DNA: TGCAGTGCAACAAAGACAGGGACGGGGGAGACCCAGTACTTC.

At least ten counts were recorded for this clonotype. This rearrangement joins TRBV5-6 to TRBJ1-1, with D maybe TRBD1 (6 bases). The CDR3 runs 14 residues. V lost 6 bases to trimming and J lost 3 bases, with 15 bases between them. Germline V lookup: CDR1 SGHDT, CDR2 YYEEEE. This CDR3 is CASTLRGAYTEAFF. CDR3 DNA: TGTGCCAGCACTTTAAGGGGGGCCTACACTGAAGCTTTCTTT.

This chain joins TRBV19 and TRBJ1-2; D remains unclear. CDR1 is LNHDA, CDR2 SQIVND, per germline (reference sequence). Trimming left V 7 bases short and J 2 bases short, with 14 bases between. This CDR3 region has 14 residues. Written as DNA, the CDR3 is TGTGCCAGTAACACGGGCAATCCCAACTATGGCTACACCTTC. It encodes CASNTGNPNYGYTF.

This clonotype came up many times. The chain links TRBV7-9 to TRBJ1-2; D not certain. CDR3 length: 12 amino acids. Per germline, CDR1 SEHNR and CDR2 FQNEAQ (reference sequence). Trimming stripped 7 bases from V and 6 bases from J, with 12 bases between. Here the CDR3 reads CASTVKADGYTF. The CDR3, as DNA: TGTGCCAGCACCGTCAAAGCAGATGGCTACACCTTC.